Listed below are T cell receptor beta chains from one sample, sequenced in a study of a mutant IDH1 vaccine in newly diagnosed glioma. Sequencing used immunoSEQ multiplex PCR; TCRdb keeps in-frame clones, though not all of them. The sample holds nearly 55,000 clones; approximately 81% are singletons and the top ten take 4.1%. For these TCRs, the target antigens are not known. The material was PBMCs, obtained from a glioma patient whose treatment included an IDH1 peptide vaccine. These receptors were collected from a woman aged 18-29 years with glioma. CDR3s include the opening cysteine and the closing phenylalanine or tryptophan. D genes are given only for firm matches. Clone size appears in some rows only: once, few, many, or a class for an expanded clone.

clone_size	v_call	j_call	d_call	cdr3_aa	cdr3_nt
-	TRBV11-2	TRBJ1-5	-	CASSPAYGPNQPQHF	TGTGCCAGCAGCCCTGCGTATGGCCCCAATCAGCCCCAGCATTTT
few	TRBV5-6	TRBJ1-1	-	CASSVAANTEAFF	TGTGCCAGCAGCGTCGCAGCGAACACTGAAGCTTTCTTT
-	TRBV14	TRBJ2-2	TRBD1	CASSPTGTGELFF	TGTGCCAGCAGCCCGACAGGGACCGGGGAGCTGTTTTTT
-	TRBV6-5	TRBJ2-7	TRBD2	CASSYGLAGVQYF	TGTGCCAGCAGTTACGGTCTAGCGGGAGTGCAGTACTTC
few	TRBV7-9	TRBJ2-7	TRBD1	CASRQTGPRASYEQYF	TGTGCCAGCAGACAGACAGGGCCCCGAGCGTCCTACGAGCAGTACTTC
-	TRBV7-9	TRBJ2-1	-	CASSLSPNHEQFF	TGTGCCAGCAGCTTAAGCCCGAACCATGAGCAGTTCTTC
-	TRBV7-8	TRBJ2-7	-	CASSLSDEQYF	TGTGCCAGCAGCTTAAGCGACGAGCAGTACTTC
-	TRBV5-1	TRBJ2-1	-	CASSLVGELNEQFF	TGCGCCAGCAGCTTGGTCGGGGAGCTCAATGAGCAGTTCTTC
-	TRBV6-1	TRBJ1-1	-	CASSGVIAPREAFF	TGTGCCAGCAGTGGAGTCATCGCACCCCGTGAAGCTTTCTTT
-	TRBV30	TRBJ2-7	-	CAWSPSYEQYF	TGTGCCTGGAGTCCCTCCTACGAGCAGTACTTC
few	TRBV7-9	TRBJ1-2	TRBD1	CASSLGQPYGYTF	TGTGCCAGCAGCCTGGGACAGCCATATGGCTACACCTTC
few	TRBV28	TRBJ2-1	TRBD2	CASSTTRTRLFF	TGTGCCAGCAGTACCACAAGGACTAGACTGTTCTTC
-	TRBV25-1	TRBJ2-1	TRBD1	CASSESYRGRNEQFF	TGTGCCAGCAGTGAATCTTACAGGGGGCGCAATGAGCAGTTCTTC
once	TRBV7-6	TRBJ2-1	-	CASSSTGSNEQFF	TGTGCCAGCAGCTCGACAGGTAGCAATGAGCAGTTCTTC
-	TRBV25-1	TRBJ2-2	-	CASSGYRDTGELFF	TGTGCCAGCAGTGGATACAGGGACACCGGGGAGCTGTTTTTT
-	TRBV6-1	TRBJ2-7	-	CASSEGEPSYEQYF	TGTGCCAGCAGTGAAGGGGAACCCTCCTACGAGCAGTACTTC
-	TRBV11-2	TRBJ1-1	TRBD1	CASSLVDRGRAFF	TGTGCCAGCAGCTTAGTTGACAGGGGGCGAGCTTTCTTT
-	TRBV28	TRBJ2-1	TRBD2	CASSRTSGSVNEQFF	TGTGCCAGCAGTCGGACTAGCGGGAGCGTCAATGAGCAGTTCTTC
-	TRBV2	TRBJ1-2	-	CASSEVVRVALGYTF	TGTGCCAGCAGTGAAGTGGTCAGGGTGGCCTTAGGCTACACCTTC
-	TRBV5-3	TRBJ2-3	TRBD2	CARSTRGGVSTDTQYF	TGTGCCAGAAGCACCCGGGGGGGAGTTAGCACAGATACGCAGTATTTT
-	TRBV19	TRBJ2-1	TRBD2	CASTPLAGPYNEQFF	TGTGCCAGTACCCCTTTAGCGGGACCCTACAATGAGCAGTTCTTC
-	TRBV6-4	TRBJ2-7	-	CASSDSGRSVPYEQYF	TGTGCCAGCAGTGACTCGGGCAGGTCGGTTCCCTACGAGCAGTACTTC
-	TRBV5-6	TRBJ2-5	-	CASSWRPGGADYF	TGTGCCAGCAGCTGGAGGCCAGGGGGGGCCGACTACTTC